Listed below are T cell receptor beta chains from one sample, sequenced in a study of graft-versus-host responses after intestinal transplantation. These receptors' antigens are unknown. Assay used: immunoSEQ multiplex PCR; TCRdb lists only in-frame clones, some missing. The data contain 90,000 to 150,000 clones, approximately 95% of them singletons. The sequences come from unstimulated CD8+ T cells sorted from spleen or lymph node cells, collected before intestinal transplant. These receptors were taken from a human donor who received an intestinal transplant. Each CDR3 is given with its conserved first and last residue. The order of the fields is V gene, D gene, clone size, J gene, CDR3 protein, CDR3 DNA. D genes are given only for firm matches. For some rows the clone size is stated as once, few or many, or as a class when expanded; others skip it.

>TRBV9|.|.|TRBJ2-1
CASSLSGTNEQFF
TGTGCCAGCAGCCTCTCCGGGACGAATGAGCAGTTCTTC
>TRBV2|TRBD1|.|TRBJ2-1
CASSGTGDSYNEQFF
TGTGCCAGCAGTGGAACAGGGGATTCCTACAATGAGCAGTTCTTC
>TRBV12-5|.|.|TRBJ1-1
CASGSGQNTEAFF
TGTGCTAGTGGTTCGGGACAGAACACTGAAGCTTTCTTT
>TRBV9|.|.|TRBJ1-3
CASSAPKSSGNTIYF
TGTGCCAGCAGCGCCCCAAAGTCATCTGGAAACACCATATATTTT
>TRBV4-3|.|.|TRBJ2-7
CASSQGGGMDEQYF
TGCGCCAGCAGCCAAGGGGGCGGTATGGACGAGCAGTACTTC
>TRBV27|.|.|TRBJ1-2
CASTGGGYGYTF
TGTGCCAGCACGGGCGGGGGGTATGGCTACACCTTC
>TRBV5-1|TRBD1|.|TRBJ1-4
CASSSGTGAATNEKLFF
TGCGCCAGCAGCTCCGGGACAGGGGCAGCAACTAATGAAAAACTGTTTTTT
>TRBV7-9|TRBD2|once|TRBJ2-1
CASSRLASSDNEQFF
TGTGCCAGCAGCCGACTAGCGTCCAGTGACAATGAGCAGTTCTTC
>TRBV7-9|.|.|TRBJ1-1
CASRLGSLAEAFF
TGTGCCAGCAGACTGGGTAGCCTAGCTGAAGCTTTCTTT
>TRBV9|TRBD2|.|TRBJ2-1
CASSVGASGTYNEQFF
TGTGCCAGCAGCGTAGGAGCTAGCGGGACCTACAATGAGCAGTTCTTC
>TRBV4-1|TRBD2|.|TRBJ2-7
CASSHQAGAYEQYF
TGCGCCAGCAGCCACCAGGCGGGAGCATACGAGCAGTACTTC
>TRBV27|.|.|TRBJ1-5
CASSHRDNQPQHF
TGTGCCAGCAGTCACAGGGACAATCAGCCCCAGCATTTT
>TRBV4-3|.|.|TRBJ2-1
CASSPMERYNEQFF
TGCGCCAGCAGCCCAATGGAGCGGTACAATGAGCAGTTCTTC
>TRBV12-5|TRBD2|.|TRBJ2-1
CASGLARTGTSGSNEQFF
TGTGCTAGTGGTTTGGCTCGTACCGGGACTAGCGGGAGTAATGAGCAGTTCTTC
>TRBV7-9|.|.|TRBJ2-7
CASSLEPRSEQYF
TGTGCCAGCAGCTTGGAGCCCCGATCCGAGCAGTACTTC
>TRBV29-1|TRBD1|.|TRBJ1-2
CSVEGQGSGYTF
TGCAGCGTTGAAGGACAGGGAAGCGGCTACACCTTC
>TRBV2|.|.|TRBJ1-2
CASSRGGNRDLGLGYTF
TGTGCCAGCAGTCGAGGGGGGAACCGGGACCTGGGACTCGGCTACACCTTC
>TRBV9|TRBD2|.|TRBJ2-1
CASSPLLASGKFYNEQFF
TGTGCCAGCAGCCCCCTCTTGGCTAGCGGGAAGTTCTACAATGAGCAGTTCTTC
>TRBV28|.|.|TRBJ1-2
CASSWGGGGYTF
TGTGCCAGCAGTTGGGGAGGGGGAGGCTACACCTTC
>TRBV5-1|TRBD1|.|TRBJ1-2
CASSPQQGIYGYTF
TGCGCCAGCAGCCCCCAACAGGGGATTTATGGCTACACCTTC
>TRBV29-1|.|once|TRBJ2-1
CSVELAYNEQFF
TGCAGCGTTGAATTGGCCTACAATGAGCAGTTCTTC
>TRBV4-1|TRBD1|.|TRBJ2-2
CASSQGTGLGELFF
TGCGCCAGCAGCCAGGGGACAGGGCTAGGGGAGCTGTTTTTT
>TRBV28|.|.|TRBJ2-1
CASSLSYNEQFF
TGTGCCAGCAGTTTAAGCTACAATGAGCAGTTCTTC
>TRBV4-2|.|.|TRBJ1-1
CASSTRQNVNTEAFF
TGTGCCAGCAGCACCCGACAGAATGTGAACACTGAAGCTTTCTTT
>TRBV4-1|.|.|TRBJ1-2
CASSQVDRDYGYTF
TGCGCCAGCAGCCAAGTAGATAGGGATTACGGCTACACCTTC
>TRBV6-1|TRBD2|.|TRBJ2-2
CASSEISGSTGELFF
TGTGCCAGCAGTGAAATTAGCGGGAGCACCGGGGAGCTGTTTTTT
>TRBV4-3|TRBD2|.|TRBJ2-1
CASSQASVASGRYNEQFF
TGCGCCAGCAGCCAGGCGTCGGTGGCTAGCGGTAGGTACAATGAGCAGTTCTTC
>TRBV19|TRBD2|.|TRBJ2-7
CASSLLGGTRGVYEQYF
TGTGCCAGTAGTCTCCTTGGAGGGACGCGGGGGGTCTACGAGCAGTACTTC
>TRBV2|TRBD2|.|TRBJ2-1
CASRRTSGSNDNEQFF
TGTGCCAGCAGAAGAACTAGCGGGAGTAATGACAATGAGCAGTTCTTC
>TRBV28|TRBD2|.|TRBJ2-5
CASSEQLAFLMETQYF
TGTGCCAGCAGCGAACAACTAGCGTTCCTAATGGAGACCCAGTACTTC
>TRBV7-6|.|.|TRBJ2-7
CASSSKDYEQYF
TGTGCCAGCAGCTCGAAGGATTACGAGCAGTACTTC
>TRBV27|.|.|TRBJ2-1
CASSSRWSSHNEQFF
TGTGCCAGCAGTTCCCGTTGGAGCAGCCACAATGAGCAGTTCTTC
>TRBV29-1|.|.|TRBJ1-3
CSVEARTGNTIYF
TGCAGCGTTGAAGCACGAACCGGAAACACCATATATTTT
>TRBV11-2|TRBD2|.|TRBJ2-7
CASSPGLAGNTYEQYF
TGTGCCAGCAGCCCCGGACTAGCGGGCAATACCTACGAGCAGTACTTC
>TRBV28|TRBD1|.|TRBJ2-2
CASNRGQRNTGELFF
TGTGCCAGTAACAGGGGGCAGAGGAACACCGGGGAGCTGTTTTTT
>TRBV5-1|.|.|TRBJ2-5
CASGGAGETQYF
TGCGCCAGCGGGGGAGCGGGAGAGACCCAGTACTTC
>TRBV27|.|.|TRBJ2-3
CASSLSPADTQYF
TGTGCCAGCAGTTTGTCCCCAGCAGATACGCAGTATTTT
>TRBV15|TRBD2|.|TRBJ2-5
CATGGVLAGQETQYF
TGTGCCACCGGGGGGGTACTAGCGGGACAAGAGACCCAGTACTTC
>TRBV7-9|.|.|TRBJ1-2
CASSYLKRAPGRGGYTF
TGTGCCAGCAGCTACTTAAAACGAGCCCCTGGCCGAGGAGGCTACACCTTC
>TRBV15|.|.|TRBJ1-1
CATSRVEVGTEAFF
TGTGCCACCAGCAGAGTGGAGGTGGGCACTGAAGCTTTCTTT
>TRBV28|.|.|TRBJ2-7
CASNHGGSYEQYF
TGTGCCAGCAATCATGGGGGCTCCTACGAGCAGTACTTC
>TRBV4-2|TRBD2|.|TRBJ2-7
CASSQLSGDTYEQYF
TGTGCCAGCAGCCAGCTTAGCGGGGACACCTACGAGCAGTACTTC
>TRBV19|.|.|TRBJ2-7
CASSPAISSYEQYF
TGTGCCAGTAGTCCAGCGATCAGCTCCTACGAGCAGTACTTC
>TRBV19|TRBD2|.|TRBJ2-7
CATSSGVPGNEQYF
TGTGCCACTTCAAGCGGGGTCCCCGGGAACGAGCAGTACTTC
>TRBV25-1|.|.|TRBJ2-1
CASSEYGNNEQFF
TGTGCCAGCAGTGAATATGGGAACAATGAGCAGTTCTTC
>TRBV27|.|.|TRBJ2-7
CASGAQALYEQYF
TGTGCCAGCGGGGCACAGGCACTATACGAGCAGTACTTC